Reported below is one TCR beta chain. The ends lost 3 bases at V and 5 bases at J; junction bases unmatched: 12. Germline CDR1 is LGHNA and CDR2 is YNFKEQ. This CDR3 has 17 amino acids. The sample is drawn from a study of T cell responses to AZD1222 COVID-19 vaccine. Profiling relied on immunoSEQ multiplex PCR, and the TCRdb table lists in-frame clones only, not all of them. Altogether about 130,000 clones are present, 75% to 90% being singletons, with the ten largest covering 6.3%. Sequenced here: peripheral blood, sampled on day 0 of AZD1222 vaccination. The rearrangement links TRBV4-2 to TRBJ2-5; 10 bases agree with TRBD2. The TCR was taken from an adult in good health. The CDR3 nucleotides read TGTGCCAGCAGCCAGGCTCTAGCGGGGGTTTGGTGGGAGACCCAGTACTTC. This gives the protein CASSQALAGVWWETQYF.